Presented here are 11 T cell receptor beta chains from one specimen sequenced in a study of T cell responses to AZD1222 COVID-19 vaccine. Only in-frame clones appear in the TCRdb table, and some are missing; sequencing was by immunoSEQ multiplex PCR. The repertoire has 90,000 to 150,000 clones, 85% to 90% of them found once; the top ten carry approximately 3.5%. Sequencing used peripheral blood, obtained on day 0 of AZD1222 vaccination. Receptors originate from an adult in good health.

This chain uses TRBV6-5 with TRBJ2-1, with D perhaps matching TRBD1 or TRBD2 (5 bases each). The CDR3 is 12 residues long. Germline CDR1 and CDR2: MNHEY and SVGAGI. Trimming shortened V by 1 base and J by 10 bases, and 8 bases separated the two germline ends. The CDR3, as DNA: TGTGCCAGCAGTTACTTTGGGGGAGAGCAGTTCTTC. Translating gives CASSYFGGEQFF.

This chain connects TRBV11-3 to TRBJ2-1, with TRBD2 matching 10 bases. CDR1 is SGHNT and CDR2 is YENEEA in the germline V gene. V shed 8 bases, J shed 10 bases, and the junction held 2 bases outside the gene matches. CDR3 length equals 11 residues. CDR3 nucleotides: TGTGCCAGCGAACTAGCGGGGGAGCAGTTCTTC. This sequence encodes CASELAGEQFF.

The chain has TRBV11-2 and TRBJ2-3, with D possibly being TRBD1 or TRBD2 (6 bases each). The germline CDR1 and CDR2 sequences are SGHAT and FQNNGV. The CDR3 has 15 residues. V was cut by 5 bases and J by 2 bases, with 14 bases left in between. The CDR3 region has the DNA TGTGCCAGCAGCCCAACAGGGACTGACACAGATACGCAGTATTTT. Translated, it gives CASSPTGTDTDTQYF.

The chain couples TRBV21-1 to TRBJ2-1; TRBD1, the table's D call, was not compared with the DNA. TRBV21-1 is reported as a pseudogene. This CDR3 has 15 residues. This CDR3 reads CASSKVCRTNNEQFF. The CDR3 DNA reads TGTGCCAGCAGCAAAGTGTGCAGAACAAACAATGAGCAGTTCTTC.

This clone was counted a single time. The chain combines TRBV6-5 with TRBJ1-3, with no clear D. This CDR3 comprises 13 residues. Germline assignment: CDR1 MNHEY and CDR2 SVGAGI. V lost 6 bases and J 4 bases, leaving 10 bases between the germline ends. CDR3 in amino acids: CASSDPRGNTIYF. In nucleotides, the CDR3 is TGTGCCAGCAGCGACCCGAGGGGAAACACCATATATTTT.

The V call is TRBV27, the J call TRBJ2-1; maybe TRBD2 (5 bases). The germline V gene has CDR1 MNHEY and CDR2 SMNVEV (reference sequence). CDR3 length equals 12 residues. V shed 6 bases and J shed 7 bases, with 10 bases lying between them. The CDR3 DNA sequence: TGTGCCAGCAGGAGACTATTGAATGAGCAGTTCTTC. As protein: CASRRLLNEQFF.

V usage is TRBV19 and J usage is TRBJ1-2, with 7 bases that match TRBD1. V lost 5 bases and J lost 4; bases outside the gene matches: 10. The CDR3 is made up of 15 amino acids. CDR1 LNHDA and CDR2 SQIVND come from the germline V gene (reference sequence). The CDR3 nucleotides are TGTGCCAGTAGTCAGGGAGGGGGCTTGGTCTATGGCTACACCTTC. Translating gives CASSQGGGLVYGYTF.

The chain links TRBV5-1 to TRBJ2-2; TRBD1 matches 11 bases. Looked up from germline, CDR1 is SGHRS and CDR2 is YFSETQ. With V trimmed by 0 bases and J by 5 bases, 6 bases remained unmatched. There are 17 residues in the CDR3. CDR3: CASSLVPGQGGTGELFF. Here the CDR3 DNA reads TGCGCCAGCAGCTTGGTTCCGGGACAGGGGGGGACCGGGGAGCTGTTTTTT.

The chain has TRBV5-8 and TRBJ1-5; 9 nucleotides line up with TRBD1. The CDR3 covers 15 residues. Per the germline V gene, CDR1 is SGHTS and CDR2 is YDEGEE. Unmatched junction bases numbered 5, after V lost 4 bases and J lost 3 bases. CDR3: CASSARTGDNQPQHF. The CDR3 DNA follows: TGTGCCAGCAGCGCCCGGACAGGGGACAATCAGCCCCAGCATTTT.

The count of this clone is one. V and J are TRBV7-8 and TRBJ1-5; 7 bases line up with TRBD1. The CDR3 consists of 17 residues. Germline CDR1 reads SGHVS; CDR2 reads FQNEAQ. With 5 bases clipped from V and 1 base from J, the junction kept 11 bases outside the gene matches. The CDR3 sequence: CASSPRDSRSSNQPQHF. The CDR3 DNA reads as TGTGCCAGCAGCCCGAGGGACAGCCGATCCAGCAATCAGCCCCAGCATTTT.

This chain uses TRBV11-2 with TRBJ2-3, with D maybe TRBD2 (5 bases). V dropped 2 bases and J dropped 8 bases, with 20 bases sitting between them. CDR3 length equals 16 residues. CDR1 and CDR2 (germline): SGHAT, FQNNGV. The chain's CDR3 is CASSLLASAAYSTQYF. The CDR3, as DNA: TGTGCCAGCAGCTTACTAGCAAGTGCCGCTTACTCTACGCAGTATTTT.